The next 20 T cell receptor beta chains were all read from a single sample in a study of T cells in Graves' hyperthyroidism and ophthalmopathy. The CDR3 regions of TCR beta were amplified from RNA transcripts. The TCR CDR3 first-round RT-PCR relied on the HTBI primer set. TCRdb reprocessed the multiplex PCR reads via MiXCR and lists one record per CDR3 protein. The profile shows nearly 600,000 distinct CDR3 sequences, around 13% of them singletons. The sample consisted of blood. These receptors came from a woman aged 25 to 39 with Graves' hyperthyroidism that later progressed to Graves' ophthalmopathy.

Comments on this clonotype: This may be a read error: a much more frequent sequence differs by one nucleotide. This sequence joins TRBV28 and TRBJ1-4, with D possibly matching TRBD1 (6 bases). CDR1 MDHEN and CDR2 SYDVKM come from the germline V gene. CDR3 length: 15 amino acids. Trimming took 3 bases from V and 8 from J, leaving 16 bases between them. As DNA, the CDR3 is TGTGCCAGCAGTTTGTGGGCAGGGGAGAGGGAAAAACTGTTTTTT. This encodes CASSLWAGEREKLFF.

This clonotype has ten or more counts. This chain connects TRBV14 to TRBJ2-7; D might be TRBD1 (6 bases). The CDR3 consists of 14 residues. Germline assignment: CDR1 SGHDN and CDR2 FVKESK. The V end was cut by 5 bases, the J end by 2 bases, with 13 bases between. This CDR3 reads CASSSLDSPYEQYF. In DNA form, the CDR3 reads TGTGCCAGCAGCTCCTTGGACAGCCCCTACGAGCAGTACTTC.

This clonotype was seen at least ten times. The chain combines TRBV7-3 with TRBJ2-7; TRBD1 aligns across 7 bases. This CDR3 is 18 amino acids long. J lost 4 bases, V lost 5 bases, and 20 bases had no gene match. Germline CDR1 SGHTA, CDR2 FQGTGA. CDR3 sequence (DNA): TGTGCCAGCAGCCCTAGATTTATTAGGGGCAAGGGGGCTTACGAGCAGTACTTC. This sequence encodes CASSPRFIRGKGAYEQYF.

This clonotype was detected many times. The rearrangement links TRBV10-3 to TRBJ1-2, with 11 bases identical to TRBD1. Germline V gene data show CDR1 as ENHRY and CDR2 as SYGVKD. The J segment lost 0 bases and the V segment lost 0 bases, leaving 6 bases of the junction unmatched. The CDR3 length is 18 residues. The CDR3 nucleotides are TGTGCCATCAGTGAGTCGGGGACAGGGGGTTCATCTAACTATGGCTACACCTTC. Translating gives CAISESGTGGSSNYGYTF.

This clonotype was counted between two and nine times. The chain joins TRBV5-1 to TRBJ2-5, with D possibly TRBD2 on 5 matching bases. The CDR3 runs 16 residues. Looked up from germline, CDR1 is SGHRS and CDR2 is YFSETQ. Trimming pared 4 bases from V and 2 bases from J, leaving 18 bases between. In nucleotides, the CDR3 is TGCGCCAGCAGCAATGGACCCTCGGGGATTCAAGAGACCCAGTACTTC. Translation gives CASSNGPSGIQETQYF.

The V call is TRBV5-8, the J call TRBJ2-5; no reliable D call. This CDR3 contains 14 residues. Trimming removed 5 bases at V and 5 bases at J, with 16 bases between. Germline V gene sequence: CDR1 SGHTS, CDR2 YDEGEE. Here the CDR3 DNA reads TGTGCCAGCAGTAAAGGTGCCACCGGGGAGACCCAGTACTTC. Translating gives CASSKGATGETQYF.

There are a few counts of this clonotype. The chain couples TRBV6-1 to TRBJ2-1, with TRBD2 as a possible D gene (5 bases). There are 15 residues in the CDR3. CDR1 and CDR2 (germline): MNHNS, SASEGT. Trimming removed 7 bases at V and 4 bases at J, with 17 bases between. The CDR3 region is CASTRLSLPYNEQFF. The CDR3 DNA reads TGTGCCAGCACCCGACTATCCCTACCTTACAATGAGCAGTTCTTC.

This clonotype occurred many times. This rearrangement joins TRBV11-2 to TRBJ2-3; the D gene is possibly TRBD2 (6 bases). CDR3 size: 14 residues. The germline V and J ends were trimmed by 5 bases and 11 bases, with 20 bases remaining between them. CDR1 and CDR2 from the germline V gene are SGHAT and FQNNGV. The CDR3 nucleotides are TGTGCCAGCAGCCCCGTAGCGGAACTGGCCAAGCAGTATTTT. Its protein is CASSPVAELAKQYF.

As for this clonotype: This could be a read error, since a much larger clone is one nucleotide away. CDR3 in amino acids: CASSLVYTGGDQPQHF. CDR3 sequence (DNA): TGTGCCAGCAGTTTAGTATATACAGGGGGGGATCAGCCCCAGCATTTT. The rearrangement joins TRBV12-3 or TRBV12-4 to TRBJ1-5; 8 bases map to TRBD1. V lost 1 base and J lost 5; bases outside the gene matches: 7. The CDR3 spans 16 residues.

Remarks on this clonotype: This may stem from a read error, because a much larger clone lies one nucleotide away. The chain joins TRBV20-1 to TRBJ2-7, with a possible D match to TRBD2 (5 bases). The CDR3 loop spans 15 amino acids. V lost 4 bases to trimming and J lost 4 bases, with 20 bases between them. Germline lookup yields CDR1 DFQATT and CDR2 SNEGSKA (reference sequence). The CDR3 nucleotides are TGCAGTGCTAAGCCGGGCGCGGAGGTGTGGTACGAGCAGTACTTC. This codes for CSAKPGAEVWYEQYF.

This clonotype was seen repeatedly, ten times or more. The chain links TRBV27 to TRBJ2-3; a possible D gene is TRBD1 (8 bases). Trimming left V 4 bases short and J 1 base short, with 12 bases between. This CDR3 has 15 residues. Germline CDR1 is MNHEY and CDR2 is SMNVEV (reference sequence). As DNA, the CDR3 is TGTGCCAGCAGTTCCACAGGGGGGGGCACAGATACGCAGTATTTT. Translation gives CASSSTGGGTDTQYF.

This clonotype was seen only a few times. The junction departs from the called germline gene at one end, perhaps through a read error. The chain employs TRBV7-2 and TRBJ1-1; perhaps TRBD1 as D (6 bases). CDR3 length: 13 amino acids. Looked up from germline, CDR1 is SGHTA and CDR2 is FQGNSA. The CDR3 here is CASGLVGGGGAFF. DNA for the CDR3: TGTGCCAGCGGCTTAGTAGGAGGGGGAGGGGCTTTCTTT. Filled out from reference TRBV7-2 and TRBJ1-1, the complete variable domain reads GAGVSQSPSNKVTEKGKDVELRCDPISGHTALYWYRQSLGQGLEFLIYFQGNSAPDKSGLPSDRFSAERTGGSVSTLTIQRTQQEDSAVYLCASGLVGGGGAFFGQGTRLTVV.

This clonotype was counted ten times or more. This chain links TRBV6-5 with TRBJ1-5, with TRBD1 as a possible D gene (5 bases). The CDR3 is 15 residues long. Germline assignment: CDR1 MNHEY and CDR2 SVGAGI. V lost 2 bases, J lost 1 base, and 9 bases lay in between. The CDR3 spells CASSYSTGSNQPQHF. CDR3 nucleotides: TGTGCCAGCAGTTACAGTACAGGAAGCAATCAGCCCCAGCATTTT.

The V gene is TRBV12-3 or TRBV12-4, the J gene TRBJ2-6, with D possibly being TRBD1 or TRBD2 (6 bases each). The CDR3 runs 16 residues. V dropped 5 bases and J dropped 6 bases, with 17 bases sitting between them. In nucleotides, the CDR3 is TGTGCCAGCAGTGACCCTGGGGGGCTTGAGGCCAACGTCCTGACTTTC. As protein: CASSDPGGLEANVLTF.

This clonotype was recorded many times. The chain employs TRBV18 and TRBJ2-7; D is perhaps TRBD1 or TRBD2 (5 bases each). Trimming stripped 2 bases from V and 5 bases from J, with 16 bases between. CDR3 length: 15 residues. Per germline, CDR1 KGHSH and CDR2 LQKENI. The CDR3 here is CASSPGTVGVDEQYF. CDR3 sequence (DNA): TGTGCCAGCTCACCAGGGACGGTAGGGGTCGACGAGCAGTACTTC.

V gene TRBV24-1 combines with J gene TRBJ2-3; 7 positions match TRBD1. The length of the CDR3 is 16 residues. Germline CDR1 is KGHDR and CDR2 is SFDVKD. The V gene end was trimmed by 8 bases and the J gene end by 4 bases; junction bases not matched to a gene: 14. The CDR3 nucleotides are TGTGCCACCAAGTCAGCCGGGACAGAGGATCCAGATACGCAGTATTTT. It translates to CATKSAGTEDPDTQYF.

The chain uses TRBV19 and TRBJ2-5, with D possibly matching TRBD1 (5 bases). Trimming stripped 6 bases from V and 5 bases from J, with 16 bases between. The CDR3 extends over 14 amino acids. Germline V gene data show CDR1 as LNHDA and CDR2 as SQIVND (reference sequence). In DNA form, the CDR3 reads TGTGCCAGTAGGCCTACAGGACGAGACGAGACCCAGTACTTC. Translated: CASRPTGRDETQYF.

This clonotype has at least ten counts. The J gene is TRBJ1-5, the V gene TRBV11-2; unclear D gene. The germline V gene has CDR1 SGHAT and CDR2 FQNNGV. V lost 2 bases and J 3 bases, leaving 5 bases between the germline ends. There are 13 residues in the CDR3. The CDR3 is CASSLSPNQPQHF. As DNA, the CDR3 is TGTGCCAGCAGCTTATCTCCCAATCAGCCCCAGCATTTT.

This clonotype was recorded at least ten times. The rearrangement links TRBV12-5 to TRBJ1-6; D possibly corresponds to TRBD1 (5 bases). Trimming stripped 8 bases from V and 6 bases from J, with 14 bases between. CDR1 and CDR2 from the germline V gene are LGHNT and FRNRAP. The CDR3 length is 14 residues. As DNA, the CDR3 is TGTGCTAGTCGCGGAAGGGACCCTAATTCACCCCTCCACTTT. This sequence encodes CASRGRDPNSPLHF. The whole variable domain, remainder taken from reference TRBV12-5 and TRBJ1-6, is DARVTQTPRHKVTEMGQEVTMRCQPILGHNTVFWYRQTMMQGLELLAYFRNRAPLDDSGMPKDRFSAEMPDATLATLKIQPSEPRDSAVYFCASRGRDPNSPLHFGNGTRLTVT.

This clonotype was counted between two and nine times. This chain links TRBV4-1 with TRBJ2-1, with 8 bases matching TRBD2. The ends lost 4 bases at V and 6 bases at J; junction bases unmatched: 8. This CDR3 contains 15 residues. Germline V gene data show CDR1 as MGHRA and CDR2 as YSYEKL. CDR3: CASSPYPGGTNEQFF. The CDR3 region has the DNA TGCGCCAGCAGCCCCTACCCGGGAGGGACCAATGAGCAGTTCTTC.